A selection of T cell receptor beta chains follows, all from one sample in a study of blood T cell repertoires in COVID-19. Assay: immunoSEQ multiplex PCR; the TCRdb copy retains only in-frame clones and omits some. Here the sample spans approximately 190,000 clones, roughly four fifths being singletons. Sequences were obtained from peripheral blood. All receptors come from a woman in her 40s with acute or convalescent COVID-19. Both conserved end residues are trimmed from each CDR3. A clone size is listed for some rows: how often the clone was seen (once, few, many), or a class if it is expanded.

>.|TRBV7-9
ASSFDRVLNEKLF
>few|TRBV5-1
ASSLVEGLGAYNEQF
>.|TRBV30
AWSVEGAGGYT
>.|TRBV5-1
ASSLARAFSGLAGAETQY
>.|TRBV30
AWSRGQETQY
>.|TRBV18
ASSPLAGGYEQY
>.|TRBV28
ASSLFFRGDQPQH
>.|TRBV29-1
SVSKGGVRSDTQY
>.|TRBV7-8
ASSPDRASSQPQH
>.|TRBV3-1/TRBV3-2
ASSPQTGVQPQH
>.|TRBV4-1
ASSPGTLTGNTIY
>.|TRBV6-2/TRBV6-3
ASSHLAGDSYEQY
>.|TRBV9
ASSLVTGYEQF
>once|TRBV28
ASGTTNTGELF
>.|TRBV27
ASRTGVNTGELF
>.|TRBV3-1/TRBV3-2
ASSSGVGETQY
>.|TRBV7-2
ASSGPSGRRNEQF
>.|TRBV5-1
ASSYGIDTEAF
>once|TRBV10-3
AIKAGQGYGEQY
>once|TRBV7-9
ASSSFGSHETQY
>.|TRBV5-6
ASSLLGEGSSPLH
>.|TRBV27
ASSSTRGAQWEQY
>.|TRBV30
AWRSGVDTGELF
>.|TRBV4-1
ASSQDKGQPYEQY
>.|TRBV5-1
ASSLGTGERAYGYT